The 29 T cell receptor beta chains below come from one sample, sequenced in a study of blood T cell repertoires in COVID-19. Assay used: immunoSEQ multiplex PCR; TCRdb lists only in-frame clones, some missing. The data hold about 170,000 clones, with around 81% observed a single time. The sequencing sample was made of peripheral blood. These receptors were taken from a human donor with acute or convalescent COVID-19. The donor label of this sample is uncertain.

The chain couples TRBV7-9 to TRBJ2-3, with 9 bases aligning to TRBD2. The CDR3 has 15 amino acids. Trimming took 6 bases from V and 2 from J; bases not matched to a gene: 6. Germline V gene sequence: CDR1 SEHNR, CDR2 FQNEAQ (reference sequence). CDR3: CASRGQRGATDTQYF. In nucleotides, the CDR3 is TGTGCCAGCAGAGGCCAGCGGGGGGCCACAGATACGCAGTATTTT.

CDR3: CASSLDGAGGRIYNEQFF. CDR3 bases: TGCGCCAGCAGCTTGGATGGTGCGGGGGGGCGTATTTACAATGAGCAGTTCTTC. The chain employs TRBV5-1 and TRBJ2-1; 9 nucleotides match TRBD2. Losses at the gene ends were 0 bases for V and 4 bases for J; bases not matched to a gene: 11. Per the germline V gene, CDR1 is SGHRS and CDR2 is YFSETQ. This CDR3 comprises 18 residues.

The chain employs TRBV5-1 and TRBJ2-2, with TRBD2 matching over 9 bases. CDR1 is SGHRS, CDR2 YFSETQ, per germline. The CDR3 is 15 amino acids. After removal of 7 bases from V and 4 bases from J, the junction contained 8 bases not matched to a gene. CDR3 loop: CASSAGGMTTGELFF. The CDR3, as DNA: TGCGCCAGCTCGGCGGGGGGGATGACCACCGGGGAGCTGTTTTTT. Combining the CDR3 with reference TRBV5-1 and TRBJ2-2 gives the whole variable domain KAGVTQTPRYLIKTRGQQVTLSCSPISGHRSVSWYQQTPGQGLQFLFEYFSETQRNKGNFPGRFSGRQFSNSRSEMNVSTLELGDSALYLCASSAGGMTTGELFFGEGSRLTVL.

This rearrangement joins TRBV5-8 to TRBJ1-1; 9 bases match TRBD1. This CDR3 has 19 residues. J lost 0 bases, V lost 8 bases, and 20 bases had no gene match. Germline CDR1 and CDR2: SGHTS and YDEGEE. CDR3 region: CASNRSPGTGSLLNTEAFF. The DNA of the CDR3 is TGTGCCAGTAACCGAAGTCCCGGGACAGGGAGCCTACTGAACACTGAAGCTTTCTTT.

The V and J genes are TRBV7-2 and TRBJ2-3, with 9 bases matching TRBD2. V was pared by 4 bases and J by 2 bases, with 10 bases of the junction left unmatched. The CDR3 consists of 17 residues. Per germline, CDR1 SGHTA and CDR2 FQGNSA. In DNA form, the CDR3 reads TGTGCCAGCAGCTCCACGGTCCAGCGGGGGGCCACAGATACGCAGTATTTT. Amino acid sequence: CASSSTVQRGATDTQYF.

This chain joins TRBV4-2 and TRBJ2-1; 9 bases map to TRBD2. V shed 0 bases, J shed 3 bases, and the junction held 6 bases outside the gene matches. Germline assignment: CDR1 LGHNA and CDR2 YNFKEQ. The CDR3 covers 17 residues. CDR3 sequence (DNA): TGTGCCAGCAGCCAAGATCTGGGACTAGCAGTCTACAATGAGCAGTTCTTC. This gives the protein CASSQDLGLAVYNEQFF.

The J gene is TRBJ2-3, the V gene TRBV9; D is unresolved. The CDR3 length is 12 residues. The V and J ends lost 3 bases and 6 bases respectively, with 8 bases between them. Germline values: CDR1 SGDLS, CDR2 YYNGEE. The CDR3 coding sequence is TGTGCCAGCAGCGCATTAGCCGATACGCAGTATTTT. Translated, it gives CASSALADTQYF.

The chain carries TRBV6-6 and TRBJ1-5, with TRBD1 identical over 8 bases. This CDR3 is 15 amino acids long. V trimming: 5 bases; J trimming: 4 bases; junction bases outside the gene matches: 7. Germline V gene lookup returns CDR1 MNHNY and CDR2 SVGAGI (reference sequence). The CDR3 sequence is CASSPQGQVNQPQHF. The CDR3, as DNA: TGTGCCAGCAGTCCACAGGGACAGGTTAATCAGCCCCAGCATTTT.

The rearrangement uses TRBV2 and TRBJ2-2; tentatively, D is TRBD1 (5 bases). Deletions cut 6 bases from V and 11 bases from J, with 16 bases between. This CDR3 comprises 13 residues. Per the germline V gene, CDR1 is SNHLY and CDR2 is FYNNEI. In DNA form, the CDR3 reads TGTGCCAGCAGGGACACGAACGTGGGAGAGCTGTTTTTT. This gives the protein CASRDTNVGELFF.

J is TRBJ1-6 and V is TRBV2, with 9 bases matching TRBD1. Germline values: CDR1 SNHLY, CDR2 FYNNEI. The CDR3 has 14 residues. The trim removed 6 bases at V and 7 bases at J, leaving 4 bases unmatched. CDR3 region: CASRGQGLNSPLHF. CDR3 sequence (DNA): TGTGCCAGCAGGGGACAGGGTCTAAATTCACCCCTCCACTTT.

V is TRBV6-1 and J is TRBJ1-5; D remains ambiguous. Germline values: CDR1 MNHNS, CDR2 SASEGT. With 0 bases removed from V and 10 bases from J, the gap between germline ends came to 13 bases. This CDR3 is 14 amino acids long. CDR3 DNA sequence: TGTGCCAGCAGTGAAGCGCCGGCCTCAGGACCCCAGCATTTT. Translation: CASSEAPASGPQHF.

This rearrangement joins TRBV7-2 to TRBJ1-2; possibly TRBD1 for D (6 bases). Germline loops: CDR1 SGHTA, CDR2 FQGNSA. V lost 1 base, J lost 4 bases, and 13 bases lay in between. This CDR3 spans 15 amino acids. CDR3 DNA sequence: TGTGCCAGCAGCTTAGGACCAGGGGAGACCTATGGCTACACCTTC. This gives the protein CASSLGPGETYGYTF.

The rearrangement uses TRBV19 and TRBJ2-1; D gene unclear. Germline loops: CDR1 LNHDA, CDR2 SQIVND (reference sequence). V lost 4 bases, J lost 0 bases, and 13 bases lay in between. This CDR3 region has 16 residues. CDR3 amino acids: CASSSSGVSSYNEQFF. Written as DNA, the CDR3 is TGTGCCAGTAGTAGTTCAGGCGTTAGCTCCTACAATGAGCAGTTCTTC.

The gene calls are TRBV7-3 and TRBJ2-3; 10 bases align to TRBD2. V shed 1 base and J 4 bases; nucleotides not matched to a gene: 8. The CDR3 consists of 17 residues. CDR1 is SGHTA, CDR2 FQGTGA, per germline. The CDR3 DNA reads TGTGCCAGCAGCTTAAGGGGTCTAGCGGGAGCCCCAGATACGCAGTATTTT. It codes for CASSLRGLAGAPDTQYF. The whole variable domain, filled in from reference TRBV7-3 and TRBJ2-3, reads GAGVSQTPSNKVTEKGKYVELRCDPISGHTALYWYRQSLGQGPEFLIYFQGTGAADDSGLPNDRFFAVRPEGSVSTLKIQRTERGDSAVYLCASSLRGLAGAPDTQYFGPGTRLTVL.

The J gene is TRBJ1-1, the V gene TRBV1; no check of the table's D call, TRBD1, against the DNA was made. TRBV1 is recorded as a pseudogene. This CDR3 region has 16 residues. CDR3 nucleotides: TGCACCAGCAGCCAAGATCTTCCACAGGTGAACACTGAAGCTTTCTTT. It translates to CTSSQDLPQVNTEAFF.

V gene TRBV4-1 combines with J gene TRBJ2-7; D is unresolved. Between the trimmed V and J ends, which lost 0 bases and 3 bases, there was a span of 15 bases. This CDR3 is 16 amino acids long. Germline loops: CDR1 MGHRA, CDR2 YSYEKL. CDR3 DNA sequence: TGCGCCAGCAGCCAAGAACCCCCCCGATCCAGCTACGAGCAGTACTTC. Translated: CASSQEPPRSSYEQYF.

The chain carries TRBV5-1 and TRBJ1-1; a weak D match, TRBD1 (6 bases). This CDR3 spans 14 amino acids. The V end lost 3 bases, the J end lost 4 bases, and 13 bases lay between the germline ends. Looked up from germline, CDR1 is SGHRS and CDR2 is YFSETQ. The CDR3 sequence: CASSSSGESTEAFF. The CDR3 DNA sequence: TGCGCCAGCAGCTCATCAGGGGAGAGCACTGAAGCTTTCTTT. Looking up the rest from reference TRBV5-1 and TRBJ1-1 gives the full variable domain: KAGVTQTPRYLIKTRGQQVTLSCSPISGHRSVSWYQQTPGQGLQFLFEYFSETQRNKGNFPGRFSGRQFSNSRSEMNVSTLELGDSALYLCASSSSGESTEAFFGQGTRLTVV.

The chain couples TRBV25-1 to TRBJ2-3; D is undetermined. CDR1 is MGHDK and CDR2 is SYGVNS in the germline V gene. The CDR3 extends over 14 amino acids. V was pared by 5 bases and J by 0 bases, with 9 bases between. CDR3 sequence: CASSSPGSTDTQYF. The CDR3, as DNA: TGTGCCAGCAGTTCCCCCGGGAGCACAGATACGCAGTATTTT.

This chain joins TRBV28 and TRBJ1-5, with TRBD1 matching over 9 bases. Germline-derived CDR1 and CDR2 are MDHEN and SYDVKM. The CDR3 extends over 13 amino acids. Trimming at V came to 6 bases and at J to 13 bases, leaving 10 bases not matched to a gene. The CDR3 DNA reads TGTGCCAGCAGCGGGGACAGGGCGCTCCCTCAGCATTTT. Amino acid sequence: CASSGDRALPQHF.

The chain has TRBV6-1 and TRBJ1-3; no firm D call. Trimming took off 2 bases at V and 0 bases at J, with 8 bases between the two ends. Germline CDR1 MNHNS, CDR2 SASEGT. This CDR3 region has 15 residues. The CDR3 here is CASSETGYSGNTIYF. DNA for the CDR3: TGTGCCAGCAGTGAAACTGGTTACTCTGGAAACACCATATATTTT.

V is TRBV18 and J is TRBJ2-1, with 7 bases matching TRBD2. Looked up from germline, CDR1 is KGHSH and CDR2 is LQKENI. With V trimmed by 0 bases and J by 0 bases, 17 bases remained unmatched. This CDR3 contains 21 residues. CDR3 DNA sequence: TGTGCCAGCTCACCACCGGGGCCGCTCGAGGGAGGGAAAGACTCCTACAATGAGCAGTTCTTC. Encoded protein: CASSPPGPLEGGKDSYNEQFF.

J is TRBJ1-2 and V is TRBV7-9, with 7 bases lining up with TRBD1. In germline, CDR1 is SEHNR, CDR2 FQNEAQ (reference sequence). V dropped 5 bases and J dropped 2; count of bases not matched to a gene: 8. CDR3 length: 15 amino acids. CDR3 sequence: CASSRADRPNYGYTF. CDR3 nucleotides: TGTGCCAGCAGCCGCGCGGACAGGCCGAACTATGGCTACACCTTC.

The V gene is TRBV10-3, the J gene TRBJ2-1; tentative D call: TRBD2 (7 bases). CDR1 and CDR2 (germline): ENHRY, SYGVKD. Trimming shortened V by 11 bases and J by 2 bases, and 10 bases separated the two germline ends. The CDR3 runs to 12 residues. CDR3 loop: CAAGGPYNEQFF. The DNA of the CDR3 is TGTGCCGCCGGGGGGCCCTACAATGAGCAGTTCTTC.

The V and J genes are TRBV7-2 and TRBJ2-1; 10 bases agree with TRBD2. CDR1 and CDR2 (germline): SGHTA, FQGNSA. This CDR3 is 15 amino acids long. Germline trimming cut 1 base from V and 5 bases from J; bases unmatched to any gene: 2. The DNA of the CDR3 is TGTGCCAGCAGCTTAGGCCTAGCGGGAGACAATGAGCAGTTCTTC. Translation: CASSLGLAGDNEQFF. The whole variable domain, remainder taken from reference TRBV7-2 and TRBJ2-1, is GAGVSQSPSNKVTEKGKDVELRCDPISGHTALYWYRQSLGQGLEFLIYFQGNSAPDKSGLPSDRFSAERTGGSVSTLTIQRTQQEDSAVYLCASSLGLAGDNEQFFGPGTRLTVL.

The V and J genes are TRBV11-2 and TRBJ2-3; no clear D gene. V lost 4 bases to trimming and J lost 10 bases, with 12 bases between them. This CDR3 comprises 12 residues. CDR1 is SGHAT, CDR2 FQNNGV, per germline. Written as DNA, the CDR3 is TGTGCCAGCAGCTCCTCCAGGTGGGCGCAGTATTTT. This encodes CASSSSRWAQYF.

The chain combines TRBV9 with TRBJ2-1; 7 nucleotides line up with TRBD2. The CDR3 covers 16 residues. CDR1 is SGDLS, CDR2 YYNGEE, per germline. The J segment lost 5 bases and the V segment lost 2 bases, leaving 10 bases of the junction unmatched. Written as DNA, the CDR3 is TGTGCCAGCAGCGTCCCCGGGGGGACGGGAGACAATGAGCAGTTCTTC. Translation gives CASSVPGGTGDNEQFF.

The rearrangement links TRBV30 to TRBJ1-2; D uncertain. V gave up 2 bases and J gave up 7 bases, with 23 bases separating them. The CDR3 covers 16 residues. Per germline, CDR1 GTSNPN and CDR2 SVGIG (reference sequence). The CDR3 DNA is TGTGCCTGGAGTCCGAACCCCACGAAGCCTTTCGCTGGCTACACCTTC. Its translation: CAWSPNPTKPFAGYTF.

The V call is TRBV5-1, the J call TRBJ2-3, with TRBD1 as a possible D gene (6 bases). Trimming shortened V by 0 bases and J by 0 bases, and 11 bases separated the two germline ends. Germline V lookup: CDR1 SGHRS, CDR2 YFSETQ. The CDR3 contains 16 residues. The DNA of the CDR3 is TGCGCCAGCAGCTTGGCATCAGGGACAAGCACAGATACGCAGTATTTT. This translates into CASSLASGTSTDTQYF.

The J gene is TRBJ2-3, the V gene TRBV6-5; 10 positions match TRBD2. Germline V gene sequence: CDR1 MNHEY, CDR2 SVGAGI. The CDR3 contains 15 residues. J gave up 3 bases and V 2 bases, and 2 bases lay outside the gene matches. The DNA for the CDR3 is TGTGCCAGCAGTTACCTACTAGCGGGGACAGATACGCAGTATTTT. It yields the protein CASSYLLAGTDTQYF.